This T cell receptor beta chain derives from a study of T cells in Graves' hyperthyroidism and ophthalmopathy. TCR beta CDR3 regions were amplified from RNA. Carried out on the TCR CDR3, a first-round RT-PCR used the HTBI primer set. Via MiXCR, TCRdb re-called the multiplex PCR reads, giving one row per CDR3 protein. The sample carries approximately 400,000 distinct CDR3 sequences, 15% to 18% recorded once. This clonotype was seen ten or more times. The specimen sequenced was blood. The receptor was derived from a woman under 30 with Graves' hyperthyroidism.

The CDR3 DNA reads as TGTGCCTGGAGTCTGGAGTCGGGCTACACCTTC. Translated, it gives CAWSLESGYTF. The genes are TRBV30 and TRBJ1-2; no clear D gene. The V and J ends lost 2 bases and 8 bases respectively, with 9 bases between them. In germline, CDR1 is GTSNPN, CDR2 SVGIG (reference sequence). The CDR3 is 11 amino acids. Based on the CDR3 plus reference TRBV30 and TRBJ1-2, the full variable domain is SQTIHQWPATLVQPVGSPLSLECTVEGTSNPNLYWYRQAAGRGLQLLFYSVGIGQISSEVPQNLSASRPQDRQFILSSKKLLLSDSGFYLCAWSLESGYTFGSGTRLTVV.